This record covers a single TCR beta chain. The antigen remains unidentified. The table came from immunoSEQ multiplex PCR; TCRdb's copy has only in-frame clones and leaves some out. The sample includes around 980,000 clones, approximately 78% seen only once; the top ten take roughly 0.61%. V trimming: 1 base; J trimming: 4 bases; junction bases outside the gene matches: 7. Germline V gene lookup returns CDR1 GTSNPN and CDR2 SVGIG (reference sequence). The CDR3 is 14 residues long. HIV-negative, healthy adults without recent acute infections or vaccinations were the donors. Splitting of CD4+ cells produced CD45RA+ naive and CD45RA-negative memory subsets. This sample is drawn from a study of shared clonotypes between healthy human individuals. Notes on the study in general: A handful of donors shared approximately 5% of their naive CD4 clonotypes. For sorted subsets, rarefaction showed incomplete sequencing despite large depth.

Sample: memory CD4+ T cells from PBMCs. Subset noted: CD45RA-negative fraction. The V and J genes are TRBV30 and TRBJ2-7; 7 nucleotides match TRBD2. This TCR was recovered from a man aged 18 to 29 in good health. Some clones in this sample may be carry-over from other donors' samples. CDR3: CAWSASGGFYEQYF. Written as DNA, the CDR3 is TGTGCCTGGAGTGCCTCCGGGGGGTTTTACGAGCAGTACTTC.